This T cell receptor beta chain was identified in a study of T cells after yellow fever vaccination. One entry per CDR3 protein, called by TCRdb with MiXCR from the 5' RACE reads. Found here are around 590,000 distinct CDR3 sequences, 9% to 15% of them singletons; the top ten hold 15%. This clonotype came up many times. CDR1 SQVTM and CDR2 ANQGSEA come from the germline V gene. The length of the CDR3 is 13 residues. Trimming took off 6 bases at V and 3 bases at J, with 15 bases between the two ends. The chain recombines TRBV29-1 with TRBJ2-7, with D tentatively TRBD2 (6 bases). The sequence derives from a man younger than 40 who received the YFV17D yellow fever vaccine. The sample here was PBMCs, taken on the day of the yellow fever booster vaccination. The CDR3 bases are TGCAGCGTCGGCTCAGGGACTTACTACGAGCAGTACTTC. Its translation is CSVGSGTYYEQYF.